The 5 T cell receptor beta chains below all came from one sample that was sequenced in a study of beta chain features in type 1 diabetes. Expressed TCRB transcripts were sequenced because the isolated RNA had all been reverse transcribed beforehand. Here immunoSEQ multiplex PCR was the method, and the copy in TCRdb shows in-frame clones only, minus some. The sample yields about 270,000 clones, around 15% seen once. The antigens for these receptors are not known. Study results and caveats: Patients with Type 1 diabetes showed moderately but significantly shorter TCRB CDR3s in all four CD4+ subsets.

The sequenced sample was naive CD4+ T cells from blood. The receptor set was obtained from a man aged 25 to 45 with type 1 diabetes.

The CDR3 here is CASSYAGAYSNQPQHF. The CDR3 nucleotides read TGCGCCAGCAGCTATGCAGGCGCCTATAGCAATCAGCCCCAGCATTTT. J is TRBJ1-5 and V is TRBV5-1; D is uncertain. Deletions cut 3 bases from V and 0 bases from J, with 13 bases between. CDR1 is SGHRS and CDR2 is YFSETQ in the germline V gene. The CDR3 is made up of 16 amino acids.

The rearrangement uses TRBV29-1 and TRBJ2-5; possibly TRBD2 for D (5 bases). The DNA matches TRBJ2-7 better at its end, which makes the J call doubtful. Germline CDR1 reads SQVTM; CDR2 reads ANQGSEA. The CDR3 contains 14 residues. The CDR3 nucleotides read TGCAGCGTGCAGATGGAGGTACTCCCCTACGAGCAGTACTTC. It translates to CSVQMEVLPYEQYF.

The genes are TRBV19 and TRBJ1-1, with D maybe TRBD1 (5 bases). V was cut by 2 bases and J by 6 bases, with 10 bases left in between. This CDR3 is built from 13 residues. Germline CDR1 and CDR2: LNHDA and SQIVND (reference sequence). The CDR3 here is CASSIQGYAEAFF. The CDR3 nucleotides read TGTGCCAGTAGTATACAGGGATATGCTGAAGCTTTCTTT.

This clone was observed a few times. The V and J genes are TRBV19 and TRBJ2-5, with D uncertain. This CDR3 has 12 amino acids. The ends were cut back, 2 bases at V and 4 bases at J, with 5 bases in the middle. Germline V gives CDR1 LNHDA, CDR2 SQIVND (reference sequence). DNA for the CDR3: TGTGCCAGTAGTATACTCGGAGAGACCCAGTACTTC. Amino acid sequence: CASSILGETQYF. Full variable domain (rest looked up from reference TRBV19 and TRBJ2-5): DGGITQSPKYLFRKEGQNVTLSCEQNLNHDAMYWYRQDPGQGLRLIYYSQIVNDFQKGDIAEGYSVSREKKESFPLTVTSAQKNPTAFYLCASSILGETQYFGPGTRLLVL.

This clone was counted a few times. The CDR3 reads CASSQWVGDEQYF. In DNA, the CDR3 is TGCGCCAGCAGTCAATGGGTAGGGGACGAGCAGTACTTC. V and J are TRBV23-1 and TRBJ2-7, with D possibly being TRBD1 (5 bases). TRBV23-1 is given ORF status, its function remaining uncertain. This CDR3 spans 13 amino acids. V dropped 1 base and J dropped 5 bases, with 9 bases sitting between them.